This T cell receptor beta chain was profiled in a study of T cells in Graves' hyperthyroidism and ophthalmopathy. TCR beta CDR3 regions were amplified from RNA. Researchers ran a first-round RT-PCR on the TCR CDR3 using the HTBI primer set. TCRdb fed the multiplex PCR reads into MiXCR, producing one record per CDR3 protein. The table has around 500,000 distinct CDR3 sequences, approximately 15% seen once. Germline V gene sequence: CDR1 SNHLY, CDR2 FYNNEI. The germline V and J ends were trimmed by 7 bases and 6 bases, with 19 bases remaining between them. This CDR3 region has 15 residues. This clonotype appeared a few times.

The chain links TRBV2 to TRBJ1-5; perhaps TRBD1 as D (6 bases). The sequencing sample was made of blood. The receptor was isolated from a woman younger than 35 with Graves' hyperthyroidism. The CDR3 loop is CASKIQGSGSQPQHF. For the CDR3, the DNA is TGTGCCAGCAAAATCCAGGGGTCTGGAAGTCAGCCCCAGCATTTT.